This TCR beta chain was identified during a study of CD8 T cells in ankylosing spondylitis. V was pared by 7 bases and J by 9 bases, with 11 bases of the junction left unmatched. In germline, CDR1 is SQVTM, CDR2 ANQGSEA. CDR3 length equals 15 residues. This clonotype was recorded many times. MiXCR was run by TCRdb on the 5' RACE reads, yielding one entry per CDR3 protein. The profile shows some 200,000 distinct CDR3 sequences, more than 25% of them singletons. This chain connects TRBV29-1 to TRBJ2-1; 14 nucleotides match TRBD2. This receptor was taken from a male donor with ankylosing spondylitis or in good health (not recorded which). Sequencing was performed on blood, either unsorted or a sorted T cell fraction (not recorded which). The CDR3, as DNA: TGCAGCGCCTTACCGGGACTAGCGGGAGATGGTGAGCAGTTCTTC. Protein: CSALPGLAGDGEQFF.